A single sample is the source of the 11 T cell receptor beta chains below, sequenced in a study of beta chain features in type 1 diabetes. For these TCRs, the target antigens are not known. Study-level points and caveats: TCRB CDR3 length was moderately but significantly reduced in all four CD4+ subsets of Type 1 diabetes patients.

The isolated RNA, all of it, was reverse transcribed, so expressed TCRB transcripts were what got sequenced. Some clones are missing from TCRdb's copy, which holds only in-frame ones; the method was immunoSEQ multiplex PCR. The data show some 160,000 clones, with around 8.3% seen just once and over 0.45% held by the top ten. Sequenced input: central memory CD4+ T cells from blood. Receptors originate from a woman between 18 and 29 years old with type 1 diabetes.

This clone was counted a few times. As DNA, the CDR3 is TGTGCCACCGTAGCGGGAGATTTTGACGAGCAGTACTTC. Translation: CATVAGDFDEQYF. The chain is built from TRBV21-1 and TRBJ2-7; TRBD2, as called in the table, went unchecked against the DNA. TRBV21-1 is shown as a pseudogene. The CDR3 contains 13 residues.

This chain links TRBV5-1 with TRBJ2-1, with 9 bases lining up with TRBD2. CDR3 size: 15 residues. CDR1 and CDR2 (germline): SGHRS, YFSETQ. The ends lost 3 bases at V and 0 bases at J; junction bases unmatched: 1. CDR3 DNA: TGCGCCAGCAGCTGGGGACTAGCCTCCTACAATGAGCAGTTCTTC. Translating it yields CASSWGLASYNEQFF.

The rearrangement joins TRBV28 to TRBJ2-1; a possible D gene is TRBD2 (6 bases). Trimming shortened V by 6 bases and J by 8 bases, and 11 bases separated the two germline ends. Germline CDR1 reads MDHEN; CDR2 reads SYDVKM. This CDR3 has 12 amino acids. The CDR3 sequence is CASRQGRYEQFF. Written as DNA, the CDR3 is TGTGCCAGCAGGCAAGGGAGGTATGAGCAGTTCTTC.

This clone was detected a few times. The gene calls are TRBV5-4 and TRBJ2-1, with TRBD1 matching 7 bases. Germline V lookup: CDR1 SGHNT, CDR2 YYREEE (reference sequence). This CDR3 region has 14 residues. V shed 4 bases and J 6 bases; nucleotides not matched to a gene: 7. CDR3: CASSNRDRSNEQFF. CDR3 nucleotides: TGTGCCAGCAGCAACCGGGACAGATCCAATGAGCAGTTCTTC.

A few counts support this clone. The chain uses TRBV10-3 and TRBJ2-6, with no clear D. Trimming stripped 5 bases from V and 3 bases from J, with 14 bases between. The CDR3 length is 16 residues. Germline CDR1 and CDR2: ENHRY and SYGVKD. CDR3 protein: CAISPSEAIGANVLTF. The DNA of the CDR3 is TGTGCCATCAGTCCTAGTGAAGCAATTGGGGCCAACGTCCTGACTTTC.

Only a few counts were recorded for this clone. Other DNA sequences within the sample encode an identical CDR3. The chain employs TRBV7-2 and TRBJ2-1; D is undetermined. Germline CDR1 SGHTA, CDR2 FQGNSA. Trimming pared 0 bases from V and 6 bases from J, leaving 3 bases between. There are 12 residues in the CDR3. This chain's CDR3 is CASSLASNEQFF. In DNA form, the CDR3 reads TGTGCCAGCAGCTTAGCTAGCAATGAGCAGTTCTTC.

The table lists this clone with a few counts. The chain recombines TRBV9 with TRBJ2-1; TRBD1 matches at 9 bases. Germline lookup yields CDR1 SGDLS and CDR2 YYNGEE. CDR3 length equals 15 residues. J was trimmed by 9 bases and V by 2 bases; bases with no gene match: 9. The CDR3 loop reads CASSVGTTGGSEQFF. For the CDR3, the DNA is TGTGCCAGCAGCGTCGGGACCACAGGGGGCTCTGAGCAGTTCTTC.

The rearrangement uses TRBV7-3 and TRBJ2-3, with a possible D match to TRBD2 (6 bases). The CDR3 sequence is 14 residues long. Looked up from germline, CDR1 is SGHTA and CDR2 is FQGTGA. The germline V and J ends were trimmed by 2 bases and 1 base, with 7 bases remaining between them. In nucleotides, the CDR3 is TGTGCCAGCAGCTTATCGGGAGGCACAGATACGCAGTATTTT. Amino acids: CASSLSGGTDTQYF.

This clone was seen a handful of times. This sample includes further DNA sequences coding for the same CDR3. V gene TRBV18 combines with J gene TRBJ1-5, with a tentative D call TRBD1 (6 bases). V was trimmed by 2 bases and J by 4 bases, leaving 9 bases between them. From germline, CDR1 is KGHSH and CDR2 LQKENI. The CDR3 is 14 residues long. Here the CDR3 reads CASSPGQPNQPQHF. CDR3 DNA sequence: TGTGCCAGCTCACCAGGACAGCCTAATCAGCCCCAGCATTTT. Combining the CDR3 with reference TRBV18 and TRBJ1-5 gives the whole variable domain NAGVMQNPRHLVRRRGQEARLRCSPMKGHSHVYWYRQLPEEGLKFMVYLQKENIIDESGMPKERFSAEFPKEGPSILRIQQVVRGDSAAYFCASSPGQPNQPQHFGDGTRLSIL.

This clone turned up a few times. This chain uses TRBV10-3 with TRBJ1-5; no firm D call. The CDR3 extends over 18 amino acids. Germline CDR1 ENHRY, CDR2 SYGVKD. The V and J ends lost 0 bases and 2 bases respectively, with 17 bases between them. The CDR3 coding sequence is TGTGCCATCAGTGAGTCGGCGGGAAGGCAGGTGGGCAATCAGCCCCAGCATTTT. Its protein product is CAISESAGRQVGNQPQHF.

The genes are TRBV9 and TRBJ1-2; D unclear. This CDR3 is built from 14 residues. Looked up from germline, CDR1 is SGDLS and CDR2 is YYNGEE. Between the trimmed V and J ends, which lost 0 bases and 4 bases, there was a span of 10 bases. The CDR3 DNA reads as TGTGCCAGCAGCGTAGACCCAGAATCCTATGGCTACACCTTC. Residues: CASSVDPESYGYTF.